This T cell receptor (beta chain) was sequenced in a study of T cell responses to AZD1222 COVID-19 vaccine. Points on this clone: Its specificity is unknown.

Study-level findings and limits: Spike-specific TCR breadth and depth were elevated following two AZD1222 doses. Clonal diversity may have been underestimated in mostly white British donors. Nearly half of the spike-specific TCRs reportedly recognize variant regions that carry no mutations.

Germline CDR1 and CDR2: MNHEY and SVGAGI. The trim removed 7 bases at V and 10 bases at J, leaving 16 bases unmatched. The CDR3 sequence is 15 residues long. Generated by immunoSEQ multiplex PCR, the TCRdb table keeps only in-frame clones and is missing some. The sample holds about 160,000 clones, 85% to 95% seen once. The sample here was peripheral blood, taken on day 0 of AZD1222 vaccination. The receptor was derived from an adult in good health. V and J are TRBV6-5 and TRBJ1-1, with 9 bases that match TRBD1. The CDR3 protein is CASINYRGPEVGAFF. CDR3 nucleotide sequence: TGTGCCAGCATCAATTACAGGGGGCCGGAAGTCGGAGCTTTCTTT.